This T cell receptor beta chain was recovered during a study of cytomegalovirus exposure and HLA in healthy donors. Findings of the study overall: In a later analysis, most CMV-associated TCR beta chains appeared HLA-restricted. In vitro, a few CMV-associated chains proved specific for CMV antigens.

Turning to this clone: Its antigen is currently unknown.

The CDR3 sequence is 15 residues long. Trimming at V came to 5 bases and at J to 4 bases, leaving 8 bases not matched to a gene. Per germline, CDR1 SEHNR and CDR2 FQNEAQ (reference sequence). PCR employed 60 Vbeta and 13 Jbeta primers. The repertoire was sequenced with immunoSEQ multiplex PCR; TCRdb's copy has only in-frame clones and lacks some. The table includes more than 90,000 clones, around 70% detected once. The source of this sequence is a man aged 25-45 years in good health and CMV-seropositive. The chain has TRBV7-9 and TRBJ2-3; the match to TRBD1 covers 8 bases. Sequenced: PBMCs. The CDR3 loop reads CASSREDREPDTQYF. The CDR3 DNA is TGTGCCAGCAGCCGAGAGGACAGGGAACCAGATACGCAGTATTTT.